A selection of T cell receptor beta chains follows, all from one sample in a study of shared clonotypes between healthy human individuals. Sequencing was performed with immunoSEQ multiplex PCR; in TCRdb, only in-frame clones are kept and a portion is missing. The sample shows a few million clones, just under 95% of them seen only once. Specimen: naive CD8+ T cells from PBMCs. The receptor set was obtained from a young man in good health. Some clones in this sample may be carry-over from other donors' samples. CDR3s include the opening cysteine and the closing phenylalanine or tryptophan. The order of the fields is D gene, J gene, V gene, clone size, CDR3 DNA, CDR3 protein. D genes are given only for firm matches. Clone size is stated in some rows and not others, as once, few, many or a class when expanded.

>.|TRBJ1-1|TRBV5-1|once
TGCGCCAGCAGCTTGGCAGGGAATGGGAACACTGAAGCTTTCTTT
CASSLAGNGNTEAFF
>TRBD2|TRBJ2-1|TRBV29-1|.
TGCAGCGTTGTGGGGGAGGGCAACAATGAGCAGTTCTTC
CSVVGEGNNEQFF
>TRBD2|TRBJ2-7|TRBV7-9|once
TGTGCCAGCAGCTTAGGACTAGCGGGAGGGGGTCAGATCTACGAGCAGTACTTC
CASSLGLAGGGQIYEQYF
>TRBD1|TRBJ1-6|TRBV4-1|.
TGCGCCAGCAGCCAACACGCCCCCCGGGACAGGGTAATAGGTAATTCACCCCTCCACTTT
CASSQHAPRDRVIGNSPLHF
>.|TRBJ2-3|TRBV7-9|.
TGTGCCAGCAGAACTCCGGGCTCAAAGCGCCCAGATACGCAGTATTTT
CASRTPGSKRPDTQYF
>.|TRBJ1-5|TRBV27|.
TGTGCCAGCAGTTTGAAGGGTTTCAATCAGCCCCAGCATTTT
CASSLKGFNQPQHF
>.|TRBJ2-7|TRBV11-2|.
TGTGCCAGCAGCCCCGAGAGAGCTTGGCCATGGGACGAGCAGTACTTC
CASSPERAWPWDEQYF
>.|TRBJ2-6|TRBV27|.
TGTGCCAGCAGTTTCCTCACTCTAACGGGTGCTGGGGCCAACGTCCTGACTTTC
CASSFLTLTGAGANVLTF
>.|TRBJ2-1|TRBV7-6|.
TGTGCCAGCAGCTCTCGGGCCCCTCCGGGGTCCTACAATGAGCAGTTCTTC
CASSSRAPPGSYNEQFF
>TRBD1|TRBJ2-7|TRBV9|.
TGTGCCAGCAGTCCCCGACAGGGACCTGAATACGAGCAGTACTTC
CASSPRQGPEYEQYF
>TRBD2|TRBJ2-7|TRBV5-6|once
TGTGCCAGCACCCACCTAGCGGGAGCCTACGAGCAGTACTTC
CASTHLAGAYEQYF
>.|TRBJ2-7|TRBV19|.
TGTGCCAGTAGTACACATTGGACGGCTATCGAGCAGTACTTC
CASSTHWTAIEQYF
>TRBD2|TRBJ2-1|TRBV10-2|.
TGCGCCAGCAGGGGACCCATAGCGGGAAAGTATGACAATGAGCAGTTCTTC
CASRGPIAGKYDNEQFF
>.|TRBJ2-7|TRBV28|.
TGTGCCAGCAGTAGATTGGGCAGGGGACCCCCCTACGAGCAGTACTTC
CASSRLGRGPPYEQYF
>.|TRBJ2-5|TRBV7-9|.
TGTGCCAGCGCTCAGGGATGGGAGACCCAGTACTTC
CASAQGWETQYF
>.|TRBJ1-3|TRBV6-1|.
TGTGCCAGCAGTGCACACGTTAACATCGGACCTGGAAACACCATATATTTT
CASSAHVNIGPGNTIYF
>TRBD2|TRBJ2-1|TRBV7-8|.
TGTGCCAGCAGCGCGACTAGCGGGAGTGGCTATGAGCAGTTCTTC
CASSATSGSGYEQFF
>.|TRBJ1-1|TRBV5-1|.
TGCGCCAGCAGCGCGGGGCGGGCGGGGATGGGCACTGAAGCTTTCTTT
CASSAGRAGMGTEAFF
>.|TRBJ1-1|TRBV5-1|.
TGCGCCAGCAGCTTGGTTCTAGCCGCGGACACTGAAGCTTTCTTT
CASSLVLAADTEAFF
>TRBD2|TRBJ2-7|TRBV6-5|.
TGTGCCAGCAGTTACTCGACTAGCGCCTACGAGCAGTACTTC
CASSYSTSAYEQYF
>TRBD2|TRBJ2-1|TRBV27|.
TGTGCCAGCAGTTGGACGGGACTAGCGGGATATGAGCAGTTCTTC
CASSWTGLAGYEQFF
>TRBD2|TRBJ2-7|TRBV30|.
TGTGCCTGGAGTGTAGGAGGCGGGGGTTTTTTGCAGCAGTACTTC
CAWSVGGGGFLQQYF
>.|TRBJ1-5|TRBV10-3|few
TGTGCCATCAGTGGGCCGGGGCCCCAGCATTTT
CAISGPGPQHF
>.|TRBJ1-3|TRBV28|once
TGTGGGGGGGGAGCTGGAAACACCATATATTTT
CGGGAGNTIYF
>TRBD1|TRBJ2-2|TRBV9|.
TGTGCCAGCAGCGGAATTCAGGGGGCCCTCACCGGGGAGCTGTTTTTT
CASSGIQGALTGELFF
>TRBD1|TRBJ2-5|TRBV29-1|.
TGCAGCGTTGAAGATCTAGAGGGGGCAGGGGAGACCCAGTACTTC
CSVEDLEGAGETQYF
>.|TRBJ2-7|TRBV6-1|.
TGTGCCAGCAGTGAACCCCCGGGGGGCGGCGGCTACGAGCAGTACTTC
CASSEPPGGGGYEQYF
>.|TRBJ2-1|TRBV18|.
TGTGCCAGCTCACCCGAGGAAGGGCCCGGGAGCTACAATGAGCAGTTCTTC
CASSPEEGPGSYNEQFF
>TRBD2|TRBJ2-1|TRBV27|.
TGTGCCAGCAGTCTCCTGACTAGCAGGAATGAGCAGTTCTTC
CASSLLTSRNEQFF
>TRBD2|TRBJ2-3|TRBV4-1|.
TGCGCCAGCAGCCAAGGGGGGGGCCTAGCGGGAGTAGGGTATTTT
CASSQGGGLAGVGYF
>TRBD1|TRBJ2-6|TRBV9|.
TGTGCCAGCAGCGATCCTACAGGGGCCATCTCTGGGGCCAACGTCCTGACTTTC
CASSDPTGAISGANVLTF